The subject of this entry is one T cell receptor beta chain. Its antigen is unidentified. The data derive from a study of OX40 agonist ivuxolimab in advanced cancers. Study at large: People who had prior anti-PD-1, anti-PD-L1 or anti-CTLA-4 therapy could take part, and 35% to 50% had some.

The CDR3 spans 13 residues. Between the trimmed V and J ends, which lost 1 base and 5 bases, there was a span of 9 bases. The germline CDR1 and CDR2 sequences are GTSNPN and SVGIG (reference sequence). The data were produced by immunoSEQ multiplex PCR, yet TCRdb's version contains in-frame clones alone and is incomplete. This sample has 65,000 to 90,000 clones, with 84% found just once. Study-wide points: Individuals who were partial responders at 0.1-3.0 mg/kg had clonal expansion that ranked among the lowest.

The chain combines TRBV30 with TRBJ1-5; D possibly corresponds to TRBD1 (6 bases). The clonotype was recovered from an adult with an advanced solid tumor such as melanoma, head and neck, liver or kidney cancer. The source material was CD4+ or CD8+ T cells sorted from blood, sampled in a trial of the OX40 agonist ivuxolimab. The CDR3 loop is CAWSGRGDQPQHF. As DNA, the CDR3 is TGTGCCTGGAGTGGCAGGGGAGATCAGCCCCAGCATTTT. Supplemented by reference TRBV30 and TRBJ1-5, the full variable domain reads SQTIHQWPATLVQPVGSPLSLECTVEGTSNPNLYWYRQAAGRGLQLLFYSVGIGQISSEVPQNLSASRPQDRQFILSSKKLLLSDSGFYLCAWSGRGDQPQHFGDGTRLSIL.